One and the same sample provided the 27 T cell receptor beta chains below, sequenced in a study of prognosis after radiotherapy for stage I lung cancer. Amplicons of TCR beta CDR3 were generated from genomic DNA by two-round multiplex PCR. Specific primers for each TRBV and TRBJ gene were what first-round PCR used. TCRdb independently ran MiXCR on the multiplex PCR reads; one entry per CDR3 protein. The sample includes about 59,000 distinct CDR3 sequences, less than 30% of them seen just once. Sequences were derived from PBMCs, sampled before or after stereotactic body radiation therapy (not recorded which). These receptors were obtained from a donor older than 45 with non-small cell lung cancer.

Remarks on this clonotype: The CDR3 end shows no conserved phenylalanine or tryptophan, and so a read error is likely. The DNA of the CDR3 is TGTGCCAGCCAACGTGGCTGGGGAGGGGGCAGGGTATCCACAGATACGCAGTATCTT. Translated: CASQRGWGGGRVSTDTQYL. The V call is TRBV27, the J call TRBJ2-3; D may correspond to TRBD1 or TRBD2 (7 bases each). Germline V lookup: CDR1 MNHEY, CDR2 SMNVEV (reference sequence). The V and J ends lost 8 bases and 2 bases respectively, with 29 bases between them. CDR3 length: 19 residues.

The chain links TRBV7-2 to TRBJ2-7; 10 bases are a match to TRBD2. This CDR3 region has 15 residues. Germline V gene sequence: CDR1 SGHTA, CDR2 FQGNSA. J gave up 3 bases and V 2 bases, and 4 bases lay outside the gene matches. This CDR3 is CASSLSGGGGYEQYF. CDR3 DNA: TGTGCCAGCAGCTTAAGCGGGGGGGGCGGCTACGAGCAGTACTTC.

As regards this clonotype: With only one base between it and a far larger clone, this is likely a read error. The chain employs TRBV7-9 and TRBJ2-2; D is perhaps TRBD2 (6 bases). There are 14 residues in the CDR3. Germline V lookup: CDR1 SEHNR, CDR2 FQNEAQ (reference sequence). The CDR3: CASRPGPGGGEMFF. The CDR3 DNA follows: TGTGCCAGCAGACCCGGCCCGGGTGGCGGGGAGATGTTTTTT.

In its sample, this clonotype was seen many times. The chain uses TRBV7-8 and TRBJ2-1; 8 nucleotides match TRBD1. With V trimmed by 5 bases and J by 2 bases, 5 bases remained unmatched. This CDR3 comprises 15 residues. Looked up from germline, CDR1 is SGHVS and CDR2 is FQNEAQ. The chain's CDR3 is CASSLRDRTYNEQFF. Here the CDR3 DNA reads TGTGCCAGCAGCCTCCGGGACAGGACCTACAATGAGCAGTTCTTC.

This rearrangement joins TRBV3-1 to TRBJ2-1; 8 nucleotides agree with TRBD2. Germline V lookup: CDR1 LGHDT, CDR2 YNNKEL (reference sequence). J lost 5 bases, V lost 0 bases, and 6 bases had no gene match. The CDR3 runs 16 residues. The CDR3 reads CASSQDSVAGNNEQFF. The CDR3 DNA follows: TGTGCCAGCAGCCAAGATTCGGTAGCGGGGAACAATGAGCAGTTCTTC.

Many counts were recorded for this clonotype. V and J are TRBV12-3 or TRBV12-4 and TRBJ2-1; D is unresolved. The V end was cut by 3 bases, the J end by 7 bases, with 19 bases between. The CDR3 runs to 16 residues. In nucleotides, the CDR3 is TGTGCCAGCAGTTTCTACACCAGAATTGGGGTGAATGAGCAGTTCTTC. This gives the protein CASSFYTRIGVNEQFF.

This clonotype was counted many times. The gene calls are TRBV6-1 and TRBJ1-2; D is perhaps TRBD1 (6 bases). The CDR3 sequence is 12 residues long. CDR1 MNHNS and CDR2 SASEGT come from the germline V gene. Trimming stripped 6 bases from V and 8 bases from J, with 13 bases between. The CDR3 here is CASSRQAEGYTF. As DNA, the CDR3 is TGTGCCAGCAGCCGACAGGCAGAGGGCTACACCTTC.

This chain joins TRBV9 and TRBJ2-3, with 10 bases fitting TRBD2. The CDR3 consists of 18 residues. CDR1 and CDR2 (germline): SGDLS, YYNGEE. V was clipped by 0 bases and J by 0 bases; unmatched bases: 7. The CDR3 bases are TGTGCCAGCAGCGTAGGAGCGGGGGGGTCCTCTAGCACAGATACGCAGTATTTT. It translates to CASSVGAGGSSSTDTQYF. Full variable domain (remainder filled in from reference TRBV9 and TRBJ2-3): DSGVTQTPKHLITATGQRVTLRCSPRSGDLSVYWYQQSLDQGLQFLIQYYNGEERAKGNILERFSAQQFPDLHSELNLSSLELGDSALYFCASSVGAGGSSSTDTQYFGPGTRLTVL.

This clonotype was seen at least ten times. This chain joins TRBV30 and TRBJ1-1; D call uncertain. The CDR3 extends over 11 amino acids. Germline CDR1 GTSNPN, CDR2 SVGIG (reference sequence). Trimming removed 3 bases at V and 1 base at J, with 3 bases between. For the CDR3, the DNA is TGTGCCTGGAGGCAGAACACTGAAGCTTTCTTT. Translating gives CAWRQNTEAFF.

The V gene is TRBV2, the J gene TRBJ2-1, with TRBD2 matching 10 bases. The trim removed 4 bases at V and 6 bases at J, leaving 6 bases unmatched. The CDR3 extends over 15 amino acids. The V gene's germline CDR1 is SNHLY and CDR2 FYNNEI. The CDR3 region is CASSVLAGRGNEQFF. As DNA, the CDR3 is TGTGCCAGCAGTGTACTAGCGGGGAGGGGCAATGAGCAGTTCTTC.

This clonotype was seen many times. The V and J genes are TRBV18 and TRBJ2-7; the D gene is possibly TRBD2 (7 bases). This CDR3 comprises 16 residues. Germline-derived CDR1 and CDR2 are KGHSH and LQKENI. V lost 6 bases and J lost 5, with 23 bases in between. The CDR3 DNA follows: TGTGCCAGCTCTAGCTTCCGCCGGGGGGCGTCGAACGAGCAGTACTTC. This translates into CASSSFRRGASNEQYF.

In its sample, this clonotype was seen many times. The gene calls are TRBV19 and TRBJ1-5; 7 nucleotides line up with TRBD1. The CDR3 totals 12 residues. Germline V gene lookup returns CDR1 LNHDA and CDR2 SQIVND (reference sequence). Trimming cost V 4 bases and J 8 bases; bases outside gene matches: 2. CDR3 loop: CASSTQGEPQHF. In nucleotides, the CDR3 is TGTGCCAGTAGTACCCAGGGGGAGCCCCAGCATTTT.

As concerns this clonotype: A read error may explain this, as a much larger clone is one base away. V gene TRBV18 combines with J gene TRBJ2-1, with TRBD1 matching over 9 bases. The CDR3 has 15 residues. CDR1 and CDR2 from the germline V gene are KGHSH and LQKENI. In DNA, the CDR3 is TGTGTCAGCTCCCGACAGGGGGACACCTACAATGAGCAGTTCTTC. Amino acid sequence: CVSSRQGDTYNEQFF.

A single count supports this clonotype. A read error is likely here: a far larger clone is one base away. The chain employs TRBV6-8 and TRBJ2-1; perhaps TRBD2 as D (6 bases). This CDR3 has 14 amino acids. Germline V CDR1 and CDR2: MNHGY, SAAAGT. The CDR3: CAISDPRRGNEQFF. CDR3 coding DNA: TGTGCCATCAGTGACCCTCGGCGGGGCAATGAGCAGTTCTTC.

In regard to this clonotype: The junction does not match germline at one end; this may be a read error. This sequence joins TRBV6-2 or TRBV6-3 and TRBJ1-1; D possibly corresponds to TRBD1 (5 bases). CDR1 MNHEY and CDR2 SVGEGT come from the germline V gene. The CDR3 totals 14 residues. CDR3: CASSNQGYNTEASF. CDR3 DNA sequence: TGTGCCAGCAGTAATCAGGGCTATAACACTGAGGCTTCCTTT.

This clonotype was seen many times. The J gene is TRBJ1-2, the V gene TRBV7-9; D call uncertain. The CDR3 is 14 residues long. Germline lookup yields CDR1 SEHNR and CDR2 FQNEAQ (reference sequence). Trimming pared 0 bases from V and 3 bases from J, leaving 8 bases between. CDR3 sequence reads: CASSLAGLDYGYTF. As DNA, the CDR3 is TGTGCCAGCAGCTTAGCAGGGTTAGACTATGGCTACACCTTC.

This clonotype was counted at least ten times. The V call is TRBV28, the J call TRBJ1-4; 7 nucleotides agree with TRBD1. CDR1 and CDR2 from the germline V gene are MDHEN and SYDVKM. The V gene end was trimmed by 5 bases and the J gene end by 7 bases; junction bases not matched to a gene: 10. CDR3 length: 15 residues. CDR3 nucleotides: TGTGCCAGCAGTACAGAAACAGGGGCGGGTGAAAAACTGTTTTTT. It translates to CASSTETGAGEKLFF.

This clonotype has a count of ten or more. V gene TRBV3-1 combines with J gene TRBJ2-2; D is unclear. Germline V gene sequence: CDR1 LGHDT, CDR2 YNNKEL (reference sequence). Trimming stripped 5 bases from V and 2 bases from J, with 12 bases between. This CDR3 has 15 amino acids. The CDR3 nucleotides read TGTGCCAGCAGCACCCGGGCAGCCAACACCGGGGAGCTGTTTTTT. It is translated as CASSTRAANTGELFF. Drawing the rest from reference TRBV3-1 and TRBJ2-2, the complete variable domain is DTAVSQTPKYLVTQMGNDKSIKCEQNLGHDTMYWYKQDSKKFLKIMFSYNNKELIINETVPNRFSPKSPDKAHLNLHINSLELGDSAVYFCASSTRAANTGELFFGEGSRLTVL.

This clonotype was counted many times. The CDR3 DNA reads TGTGCCAGCAGTTTCATAGGGGGGGAAGCTTTCTTT. Encoded protein: CASSFIGGEAFF. V gene TRBV27 combines with J gene TRBJ1-1, with D tentatively TRBD1 (6 bases). This CDR3 comprises 12 residues. Germline CDR1 reads MNHEY; CDR2 reads SMNVEV (reference sequence). The V and J ends lost 3 bases and 8 bases respectively, with 10 bases between them.

About this clonotype itself: The junction departs from germline at one end; a sequencing error may be responsible. V usage is TRBV9 and J usage is TRBJ1-2; the D is unclear. Germline assignment: CDR1 SGDLS and CDR2 YYNGEE. The CDR3 totals 15 residues. CDR3 region: CAISPDDGGHYCYTF. The CDR3 DNA sequence: TGTGCCATCAGTCCAGACGATGGCGGCCACTATTGCTACACCTTC.

This clonotype was counted ten times or more. The rearrangement joins TRBV7-8 to TRBJ1-1; D unclear. V lost 0 bases and J 1 base, leaving 6 bases between the germline ends. The germline V gene has CDR1 SGHVS and CDR2 FQNEAQ. The CDR3 runs to 14 residues. CDR3 sequence reads: CASSLASGNTEAFF. CDR3 coding DNA: TGTGCCAGCAGCTTAGCGAGCGGGAACACTGAAGCTTTCTTT.

This clonotype was found many times. A far larger clone is a single base away, which makes a read error likely. V is TRBV6-2 or TRBV6-3 and J is TRBJ1-6; D might be TRBD1 (5 bases). There are 13 residues in the CDR3. Germline CDR1 MNHEY, CDR2 SVGEGT. The CDR3 DNA reads TGTGCCAGCAGTGACCAGGGTTTAACACCCCCCCACTTT. Protein: CASSDQGLTPPHF.

This clonotype was seen at least ten times. This chain joins TRBV19 and TRBJ2-3, with TRBD1 matching over 11 bases. The germline V gene encodes CDR1 LNHDA and CDR2 SQIVND (reference sequence). CDR3 size: 15 residues. Trimming removed 7 bases from V and 5 bases from J; junction bases left unmatched: 8. The CDR3 loop reads CASNIGQGAGDTQYF. In DNA, the CDR3 is TGTGCCAGTAATATCGGACAGGGGGCGGGAGATACGCAGTATTTT.

The sample holds many counts of this clonotype. The chain is built from TRBV30 and TRBJ1-3, with 7 bases identical to TRBD1. Germline V gives CDR1 GTSNPN, CDR2 SVGIG (reference sequence). The CDR3 is 15 amino acids. V shed 0 bases, J shed 3 bases, and the junction held 5 bases outside the gene matches. The CDR3 DNA follows: TGTGCCTGGAGTGTACGAGGGGGCTTTGGAAACACCATATATTTT. It yields the protein CAWSVRGGFGNTIYF.

Within the sample, this clonotype is medium-sized. The chain uses TRBV6-1 and TRBJ2-1; 8 positions match TRBD1. The CDR3 spans 15 residues. V lost 2 bases to trimming and J lost 6 bases; unmatched junction nucleotides: 6. Germline CDR1 MNHNS, CDR2 SASEGT. CDR3 region: CASSERDRQGNEQFF. The CDR3 bases are TGTGCCAGCAGTGAAAGGGACAGGCAGGGCAATGAGCAGTTCTTC.

As to this clonotype: A read error is likely, as this CDR3 ends without the conserved phenylalanine or tryptophan. The V gene is TRBV6-2 or TRBV6-3, the J gene TRBJ1-4; TRBD1 matches 7 bases. V lost 6 bases, J lost 8 bases, and 18 bases stayed unmatched. The CDR3 has 17 residues. Germline CDR1 is MNHEY and CDR2 is SVGEGT. CDR3 sequence: CASSPTRSNRGMEKLFL. CDR3 nucleotides: TGTGCCAGCAGCCCCACTAGGTCGAACAGGGGTATGGAAAAACTGTTTCTT.

This clonotype was seen at least ten times. The genes are TRBV5-1 and TRBJ1-2, with 9 bases that match TRBD1. The CDR3 is 15 amino acids. The J segment lost 5 bases and the V segment lost 4 bases, leaving 9 bases of the junction unmatched. Germline assignment: CDR1 SGHRS and CDR2 YFSETQ. The CDR3 DNA follows: TGCGCCAGCAGCACCCAAACAGGGGGCGGGTATGGCTACACCTTC. This sequence encodes CASSTQTGGGYGYTF. Full variable domain (missing parts from reference TRBV5-1 and TRBJ1-2): KAGVTQTPRYLIKTRGQQVTLSCSPISGHRSVSWYQQTPGQGLQFLFEYFSETQRNKGNFPGRFSGRQFSNSRSEMNVSTLELGDSALYLCASSTQTGGGYGYTFGSGTRLTVV.